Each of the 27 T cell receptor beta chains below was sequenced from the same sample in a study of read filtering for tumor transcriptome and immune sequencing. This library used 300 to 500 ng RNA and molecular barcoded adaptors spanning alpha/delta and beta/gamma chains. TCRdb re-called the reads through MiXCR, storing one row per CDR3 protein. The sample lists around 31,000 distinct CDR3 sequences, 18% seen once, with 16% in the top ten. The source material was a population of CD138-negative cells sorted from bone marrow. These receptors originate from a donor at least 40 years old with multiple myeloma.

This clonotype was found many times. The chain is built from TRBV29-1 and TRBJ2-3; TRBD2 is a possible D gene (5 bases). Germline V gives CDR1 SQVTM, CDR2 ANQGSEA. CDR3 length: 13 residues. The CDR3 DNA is TGCACCCATGACGGGGAGAGCACAGATACGCAGTATTTT. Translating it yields CTHDGESTDTQYF.

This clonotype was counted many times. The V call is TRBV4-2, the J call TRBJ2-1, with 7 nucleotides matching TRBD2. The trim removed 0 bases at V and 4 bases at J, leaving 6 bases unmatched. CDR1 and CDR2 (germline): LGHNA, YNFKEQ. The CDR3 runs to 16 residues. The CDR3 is CASSQEREWLYNEQFF. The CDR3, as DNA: TGTGCCAGCAGCCAAGAGCGGGAGTGGTTATACAATGAGCAGTTCTTC.

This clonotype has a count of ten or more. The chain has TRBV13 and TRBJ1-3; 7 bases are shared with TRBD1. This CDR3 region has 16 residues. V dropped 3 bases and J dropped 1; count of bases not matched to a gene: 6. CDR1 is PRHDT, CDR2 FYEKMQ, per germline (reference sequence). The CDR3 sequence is CASSLGQGVSGNTIYF. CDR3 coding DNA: TGTGCCAGCAGCTTGGGCCAGGGGGTATCTGGAAACACCATATATTTT.

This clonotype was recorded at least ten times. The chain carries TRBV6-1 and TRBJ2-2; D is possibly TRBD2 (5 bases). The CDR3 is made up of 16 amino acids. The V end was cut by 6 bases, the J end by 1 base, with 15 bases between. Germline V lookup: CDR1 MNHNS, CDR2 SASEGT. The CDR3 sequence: CASSGERFWNTGELFF. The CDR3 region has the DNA TGTGCCAGCAGCGGGGAGCGGTTCTGGAACACCGGGGAGCTGTTTTTT.

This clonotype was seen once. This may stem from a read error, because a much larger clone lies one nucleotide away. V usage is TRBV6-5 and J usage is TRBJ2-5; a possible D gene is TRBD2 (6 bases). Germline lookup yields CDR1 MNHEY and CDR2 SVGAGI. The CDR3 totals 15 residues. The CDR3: CASGDGGRIQETHYF. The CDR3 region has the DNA TGTGCCAGCGGGGACGGGGGACGGATCCAAGAGACCCATTACTTC.

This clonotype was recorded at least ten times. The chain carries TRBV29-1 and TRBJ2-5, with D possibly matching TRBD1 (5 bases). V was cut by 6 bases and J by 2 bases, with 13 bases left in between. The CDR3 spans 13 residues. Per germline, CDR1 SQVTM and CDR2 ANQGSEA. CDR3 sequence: CSVAGHSQETQYF. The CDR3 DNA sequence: TGCAGCGTGGCCGGACACAGTCAAGAGACCCAGTACTTC.

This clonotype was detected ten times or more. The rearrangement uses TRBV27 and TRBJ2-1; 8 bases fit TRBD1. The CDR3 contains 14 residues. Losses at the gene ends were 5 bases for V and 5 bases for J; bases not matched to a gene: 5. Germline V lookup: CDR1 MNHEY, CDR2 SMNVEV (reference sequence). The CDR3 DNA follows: TGTGCCAGCAGTATTCACAGGGGGAACAATGAGCAGTTCTTC. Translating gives CASSIHRGNNEQFF.

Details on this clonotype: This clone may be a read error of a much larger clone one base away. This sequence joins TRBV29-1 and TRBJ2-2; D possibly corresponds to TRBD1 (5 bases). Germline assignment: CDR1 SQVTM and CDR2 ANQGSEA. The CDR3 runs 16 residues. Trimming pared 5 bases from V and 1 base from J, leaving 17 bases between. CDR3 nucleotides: TGCAGCGTTCGAAACGACAGAAAGATGAACACCGGGGAGCTGTTTTTT. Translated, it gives CSVRNDRKMNTGELFF.

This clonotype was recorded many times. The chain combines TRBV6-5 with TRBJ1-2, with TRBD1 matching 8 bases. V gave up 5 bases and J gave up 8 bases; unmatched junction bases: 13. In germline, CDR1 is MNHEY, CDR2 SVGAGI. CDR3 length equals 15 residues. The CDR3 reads CASSAYAGQGWGYTF. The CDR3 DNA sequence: TGTGCCAGCAGTGCATACGCTGGACAGGGTTGGGGCTACACCTTC.

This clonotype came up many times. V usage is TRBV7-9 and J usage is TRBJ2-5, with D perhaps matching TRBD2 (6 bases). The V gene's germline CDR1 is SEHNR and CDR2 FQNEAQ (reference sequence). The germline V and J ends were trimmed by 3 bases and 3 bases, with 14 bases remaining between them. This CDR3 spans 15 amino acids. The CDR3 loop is CASSFPTSGEETQYF. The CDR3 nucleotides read TGTGCCAGCAGCTTTCCGACATCGGGGGAAGAGACCCAGTACTTC. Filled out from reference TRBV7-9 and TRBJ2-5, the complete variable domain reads DTGVSQNPRHKITKRGQNVTFRCDPISEHNRLYWYRQTLGQGPEFLTYFQNEAQLEKSRLLSDRFSAERPKGSFSTLEIQRTEQGDSAMYLCASSFPTSGEETQYFGPGTRLLVL.

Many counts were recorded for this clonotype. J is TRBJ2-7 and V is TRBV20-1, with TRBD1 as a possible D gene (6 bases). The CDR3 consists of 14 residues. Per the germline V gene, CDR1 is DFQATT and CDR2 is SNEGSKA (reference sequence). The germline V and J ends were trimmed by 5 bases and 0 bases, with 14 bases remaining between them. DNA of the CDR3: TGCAGTGCTCGGGACACTACTAGCTCCTACGAGCAGTACTTC. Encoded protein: CSARDTTSSYEQYF.

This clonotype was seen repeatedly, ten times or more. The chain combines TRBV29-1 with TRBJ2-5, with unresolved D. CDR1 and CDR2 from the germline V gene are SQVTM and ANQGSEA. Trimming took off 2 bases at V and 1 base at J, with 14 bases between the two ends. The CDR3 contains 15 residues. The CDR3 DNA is TGCAGCGTTGAAACGCACTTGCGGCTCCAAGAGACCCAGTACTTC. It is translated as CSVETHLRLQETQYF.

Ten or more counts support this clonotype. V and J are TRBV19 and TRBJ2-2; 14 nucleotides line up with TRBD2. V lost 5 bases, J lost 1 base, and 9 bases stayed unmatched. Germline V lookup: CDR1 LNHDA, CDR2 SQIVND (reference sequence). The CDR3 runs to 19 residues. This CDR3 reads CASSPPSGTSGGNTGELFF. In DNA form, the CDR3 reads TGTGCCAGTAGTCCCCCTTCCGGGACTAGCGGGGGGAACACCGGGGAGCTGTTTTTT. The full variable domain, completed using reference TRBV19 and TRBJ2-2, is DGGITQSPKYLFRKEGQNVTLSCEQNLNHDAMYWYRQDPGQGLRLIYYSQIVNDFQKGDIAEGYSVSREKKESFPLTVTSAQKNPTAFYLCASSPPSGTSGGNTGELFFGEGSRLTVL.

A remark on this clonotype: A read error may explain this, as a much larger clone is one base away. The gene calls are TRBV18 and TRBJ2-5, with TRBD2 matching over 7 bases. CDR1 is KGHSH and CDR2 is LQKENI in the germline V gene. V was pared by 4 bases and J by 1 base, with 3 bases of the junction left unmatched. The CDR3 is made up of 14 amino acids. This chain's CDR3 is CASSLWGGQETQYF. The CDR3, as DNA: TGTGCCAGCTCACTATGGGGGGGCCAAGAGACCCAGTACTTC.

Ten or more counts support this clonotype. CDR3 sequence: CASSPPVEETQYF. The CDR3 nucleotides are TGTGCCAGCTCACCACCTGTGGAAGAGACCCAGTACTTC. The chain combines TRBV18 with TRBJ2-5; D is ambiguous. The CDR3 is 13 amino acids. The V end lost 0 bases, the J end lost 3 bases, and 5 bases lay between the germline ends. Germline V gives CDR1 KGHSH, CDR2 LQKENI.

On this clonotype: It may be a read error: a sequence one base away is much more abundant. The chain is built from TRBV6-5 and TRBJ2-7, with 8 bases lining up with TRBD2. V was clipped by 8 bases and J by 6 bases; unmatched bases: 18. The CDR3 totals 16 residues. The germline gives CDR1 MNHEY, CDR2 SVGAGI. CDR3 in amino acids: CASRVGAGGGLCEQYF. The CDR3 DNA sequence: TGTGCCAGCCGAGTCGGGGCGGGAGGTGGGCTCTGCGAGCAGTACTTC.

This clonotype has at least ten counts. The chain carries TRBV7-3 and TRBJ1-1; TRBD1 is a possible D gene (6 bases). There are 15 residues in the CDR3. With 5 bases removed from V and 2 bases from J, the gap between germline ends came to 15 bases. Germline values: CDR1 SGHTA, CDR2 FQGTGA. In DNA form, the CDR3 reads TGTGCCAGCAGCCCTGGCGGGGGCATTAACACTGAAGCTTTCTTT. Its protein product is CASSPGGGINTEAFF.

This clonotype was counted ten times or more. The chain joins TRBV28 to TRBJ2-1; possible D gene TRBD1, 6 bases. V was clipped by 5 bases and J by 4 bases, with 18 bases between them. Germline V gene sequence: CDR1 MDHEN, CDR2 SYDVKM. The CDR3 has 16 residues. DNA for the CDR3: TGTGCCAGCAGTCTCGGGACACCCAATCCGTACAATGAGCAGTTCTTC. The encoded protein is CASSLGTPNPYNEQFF.

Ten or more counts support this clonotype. CDR3 region: CASSQVLAGGTYEQYF. The CDR3 bases are TGTGCCAGCAGCCAAGTGCTAGCGGGGGGGACCTACGAGCAGTACTTC. This chain joins TRBV3-1 and TRBJ2-7; 12 nucleotides agree with TRBD2. Per the germline V gene, CDR1 is LGHDT and CDR2 is YNNKEL (reference sequence). The ends lost 1 base at V and 2 bases at J; junction bases unmatched: 3. CDR3 size: 16 residues.

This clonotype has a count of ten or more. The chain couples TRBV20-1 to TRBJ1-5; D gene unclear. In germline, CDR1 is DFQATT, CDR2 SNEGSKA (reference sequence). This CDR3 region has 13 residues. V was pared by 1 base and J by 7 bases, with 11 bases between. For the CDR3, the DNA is TGCAGTGCTAGAGTAGATAGTCGCCAGCCCCAGCATTTT. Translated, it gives CSARVDSRQPQHF.

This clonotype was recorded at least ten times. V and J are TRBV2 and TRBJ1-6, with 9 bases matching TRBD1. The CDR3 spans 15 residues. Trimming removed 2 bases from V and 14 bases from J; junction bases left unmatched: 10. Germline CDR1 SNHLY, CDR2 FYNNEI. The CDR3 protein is CASSEYLGQGSTLHF. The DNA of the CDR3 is TGTGCCAGCAGTGAATACCTGGGACAGGGTTCCACCCTCCACTTT.

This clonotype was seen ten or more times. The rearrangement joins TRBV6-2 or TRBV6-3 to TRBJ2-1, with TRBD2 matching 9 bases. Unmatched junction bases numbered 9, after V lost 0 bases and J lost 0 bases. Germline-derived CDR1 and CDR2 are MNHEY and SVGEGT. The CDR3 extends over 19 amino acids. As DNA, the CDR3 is TGTGCCAGCAGTTACTCGCTCCGTCTAGCGGGAATCTCCTACAATGAGCAGTTCTTC. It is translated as CASSYSLRLAGISYNEQFF.

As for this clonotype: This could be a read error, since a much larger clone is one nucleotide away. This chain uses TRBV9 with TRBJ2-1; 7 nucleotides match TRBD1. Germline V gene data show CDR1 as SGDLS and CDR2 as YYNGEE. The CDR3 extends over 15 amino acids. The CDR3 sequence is CAGSEAGDRYNEQFF. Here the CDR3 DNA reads TGTGCCGGCAGCGAGGCTGGGGACAGATACAATGAGCAGTTCTTC. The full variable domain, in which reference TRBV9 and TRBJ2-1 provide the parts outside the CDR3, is DSGVTQTPKHLITATGQRVTLRCSPRSGDLSVYWYQQSLDQGLQFLIQYYNGEERAKGNILERFSAQQFPDLHSELNLSSLELGDSALYFCAGSEAGDRYNEQFFGPGTRLTVL.

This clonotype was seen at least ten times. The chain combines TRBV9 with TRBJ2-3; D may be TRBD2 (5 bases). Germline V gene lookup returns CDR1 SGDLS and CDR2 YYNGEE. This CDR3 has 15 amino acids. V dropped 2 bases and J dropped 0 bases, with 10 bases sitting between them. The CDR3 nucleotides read TGTGCCAGCAGCGTCGAGGGTTTTAGCACAGATACGCAGTATTTT. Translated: CASSVEGFSTDTQYF. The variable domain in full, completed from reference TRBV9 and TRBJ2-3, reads DSGVTQTPKHLITATGQRVTLRCSPRSGDLSVYWYQQSLDQGLQFLIQYYNGEERAKGNILERFSAQQFPDLHSELNLSSLELGDSALYFCASSVEGFSTDTQYFGPGTRLTVL.

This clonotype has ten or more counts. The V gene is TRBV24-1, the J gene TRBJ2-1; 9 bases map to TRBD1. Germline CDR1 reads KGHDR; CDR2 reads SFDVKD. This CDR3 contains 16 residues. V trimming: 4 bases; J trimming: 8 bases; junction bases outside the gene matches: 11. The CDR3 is CATSDYDRGTHDEQFF. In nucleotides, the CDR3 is TGTGCCACCAGTGACTACGACAGGGGGACCCACGATGAGCAGTTCTTC.

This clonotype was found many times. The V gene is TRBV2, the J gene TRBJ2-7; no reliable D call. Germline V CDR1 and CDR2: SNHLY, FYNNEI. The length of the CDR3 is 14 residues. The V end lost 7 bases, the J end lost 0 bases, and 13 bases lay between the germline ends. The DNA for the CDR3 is TGTGCCAGCACACCCGACTGGAGCTCCTACGAGCAGTACTTC. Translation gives CASTPDWSSYEQYF. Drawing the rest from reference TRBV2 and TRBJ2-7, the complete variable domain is EPEVTQTPSHQVTQMGQEVILRCVPISNHLYFYWYRQILGQKVEFLVSFYNNEISEKSEIFDDQFSVERPDGSNFTLKIRSTKLEDSAMYFCASTPDWSSYEQYFGPGTRLTVT.

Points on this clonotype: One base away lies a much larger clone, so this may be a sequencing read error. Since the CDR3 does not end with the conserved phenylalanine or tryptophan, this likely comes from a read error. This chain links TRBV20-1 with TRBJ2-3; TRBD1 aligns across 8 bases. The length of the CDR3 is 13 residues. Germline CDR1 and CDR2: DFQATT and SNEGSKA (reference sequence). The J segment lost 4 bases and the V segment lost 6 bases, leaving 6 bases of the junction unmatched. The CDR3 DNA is TGCAGTGCCGGGACAGGACGGGCAGATACGCAGTATCTT. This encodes CSAGTGRADTQYL.